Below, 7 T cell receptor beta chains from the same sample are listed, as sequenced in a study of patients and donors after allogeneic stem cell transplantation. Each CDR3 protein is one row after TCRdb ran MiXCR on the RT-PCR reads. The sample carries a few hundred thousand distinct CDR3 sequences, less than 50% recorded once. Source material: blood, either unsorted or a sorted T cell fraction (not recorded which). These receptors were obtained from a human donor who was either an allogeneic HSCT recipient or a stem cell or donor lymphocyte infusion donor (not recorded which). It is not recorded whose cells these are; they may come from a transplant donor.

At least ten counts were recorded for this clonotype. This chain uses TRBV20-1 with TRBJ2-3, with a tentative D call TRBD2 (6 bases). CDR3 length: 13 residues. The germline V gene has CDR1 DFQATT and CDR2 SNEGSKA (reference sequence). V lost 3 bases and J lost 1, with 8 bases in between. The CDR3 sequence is CSASGGGTDTQYF. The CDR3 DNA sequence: TGCAGTGCTAGTGGCGGGGGCACAGATACGCAGTATTTT.

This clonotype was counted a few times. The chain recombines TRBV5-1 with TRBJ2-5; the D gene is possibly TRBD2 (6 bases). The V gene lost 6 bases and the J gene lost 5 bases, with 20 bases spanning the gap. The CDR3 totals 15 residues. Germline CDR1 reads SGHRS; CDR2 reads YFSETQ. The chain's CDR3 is CASMSFSGLGETQYF. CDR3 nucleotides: TGCGCCAGCATGTCCTTTAGCGGTCTGGGGGAGACCCAGTACTTC. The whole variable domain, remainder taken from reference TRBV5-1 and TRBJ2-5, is KAGVTQTPRYLIKTRGQQVTLSCSPISGHRSVSWYQQTPGQGLQFLFEYFSETQRNKGNFPGRFSGRQFSNSRSEMNVSTLELGDSALYLCASMSFSGLGETQYFGPGTRLLVL.

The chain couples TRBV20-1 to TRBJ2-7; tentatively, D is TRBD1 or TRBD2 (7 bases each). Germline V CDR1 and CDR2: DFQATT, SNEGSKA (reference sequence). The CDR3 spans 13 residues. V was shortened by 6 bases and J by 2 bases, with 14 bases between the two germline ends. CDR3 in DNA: TGCAGTGCCAGGGGGGGTATCGCCTACGAGCAGTACTTC. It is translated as CSARGGIAYEQYF.

In DNA form, the CDR3 reads TGCGCCAGCAGCGGAAGGACAGGGTTCTACGAGCAGTACTTC. It specifies CASSGRTGFYEQYF. The V and J genes are TRBV5-1 and TRBJ2-7, with 8 nucleotides matching TRBD1. This CDR3 comprises 14 residues. V lost 4 bases and J lost 3; bases outside the gene matches: 6. Germline CDR1 is SGHRS and CDR2 is YFSETQ.

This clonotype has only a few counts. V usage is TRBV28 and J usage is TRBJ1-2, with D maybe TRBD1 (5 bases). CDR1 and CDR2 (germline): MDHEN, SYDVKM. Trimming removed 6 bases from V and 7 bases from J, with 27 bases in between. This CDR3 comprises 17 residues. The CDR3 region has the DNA TGTGCCAGCAGCCCCTGGGGGGAAATCGTTGGACCTAGTGGCTACACCTTC. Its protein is CASSPWGEIVGPSGYTF.

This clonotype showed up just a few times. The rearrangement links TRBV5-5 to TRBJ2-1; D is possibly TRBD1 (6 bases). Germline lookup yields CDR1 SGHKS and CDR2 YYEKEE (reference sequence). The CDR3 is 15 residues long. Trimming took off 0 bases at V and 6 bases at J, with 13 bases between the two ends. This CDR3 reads CASSLEAGVRNEQFF. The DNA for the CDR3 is TGTGCCAGCAGCTTGGAAGCAGGGGTTCGCAATGAGCAGTTCTTC.

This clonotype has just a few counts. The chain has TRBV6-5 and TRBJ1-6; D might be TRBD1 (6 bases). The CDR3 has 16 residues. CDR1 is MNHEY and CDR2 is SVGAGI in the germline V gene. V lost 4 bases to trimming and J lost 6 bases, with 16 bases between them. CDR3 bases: TGTGCCAGCAGTTCTTCCTCACGAGGGGGTAATTCACCCCTCCACTTT. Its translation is CASSSSSRGGNSPLHF.